These 17 T cell receptor beta chains share one sample of origin, sequenced in a study of cytomegalovirus exposure and HLA in healthy donors. Data came from immunoSEQ multiplex PCR; TCRdb stores just in-frame clones and leaves some out. Of tens of thousands of clones listed, about 93% are singletons. Sequencing input: PBMCs. All receptors derive from a young man in good health and CMV-seronegative.

The rearrangement uses TRBV5-1 and TRBJ2-2; TRBD2 matches 12 bases. Germline values: CDR1 SGHRS, CDR2 YFSETQ. This CDR3 has 14 amino acids. V gave up 7 bases and J gave up 5 bases; unmatched junction bases: 3. This chain's CDR3 is CASLAGGLTGELFF. The CDR3 nucleotides are TGCGCCAGCCTAGCGGGGGGGCTGACCGGGGAGCTGTTTTTT.

The CDR3 DNA sequence: TGTGCCAGCAGCTTTAGCCACTTCCAGGACAGGGGATCGGGTGAGCAGTTCTTC. It codes for CASSFSHFQDRGSGEQFF. The chain couples TRBV7-9 to TRBJ2-1, with 9 bases matching TRBD1. V was pared by 3 bases and J by 9 bases, with 18 bases of the junction left unmatched. This CDR3 spans 18 amino acids. Germline values: CDR1 SEHNR, CDR2 FQNEAQ (reference sequence).

This rearrangement joins TRBV19 to TRBJ2-7; D not certain. This CDR3 contains 13 residues. CDR1 and CDR2 (germline): LNHDA, SQIVND (reference sequence). Trimming removed 4 bases at V and 6 bases at J, with 13 bases between. CDR3 DNA: TGTGCCAGTAGTACCACCGCGGCGCCCGAGCAGTACTTC. This codes for CASSTTAAPEQYF.

V and J are TRBV7-9 and TRBJ2-5; possible D gene TRBD1, 6 bases. V was cut by 4 bases and J by 9 bases, with 24 bases left in between. The CDR3 extends over 16 amino acids. Germline CDR1 is SEHNR and CDR2 is FQNEAQ (reference sequence). This CDR3 is CASSSGDLHPGQPQYF. CDR3 coding DNA: TGTGCCAGCAGCTCAGGGGATTTACATCCCGGACAGCCCCAGTACTTC.

The chain has TRBV18 and TRBJ1-4, with 9 bases lining up with TRBD1. CDR3 length: 16 residues. After removal of 2 bases from V and 4 bases from J, the junction contained 5 bases not matched to a gene. From germline, CDR1 is KGHSH and CDR2 LQKENI. The CDR3 loop is CASSPTRQGDNEKLFF. DNA for the CDR3: TGTGCCAGCTCACCAACCCGACAGGGGGATAATGAAAAACTGTTTTTT.

The chain employs TRBV20-1 and TRBJ2-7; weak D call: TRBD2 (6 bases). There are 11 residues in the CDR3. V dropped 6 bases and J dropped 9 bases, with 15 bases sitting between them. Germline CDR1 is DFQATT and CDR2 is SNEGSKA (reference sequence). The CDR3 loop is CSAPTWGVQYF. The CDR3 DNA is TGCAGTGCCCCTACCTGGGGGGTGCAGTACTTC.

The chain joins TRBV7-9 to TRBJ2-3, with D possibly TRBD2 on 6 matching bases. This CDR3 is built from 15 residues. Trimming left V 3 bases short and J 3 bases short, with 13 bases between. Germline CDR1 reads SEHNR; CDR2 reads FQNEAQ (reference sequence). The CDR3 DNA sequence: TGTGCCAGCAGCTTTACGGAGGGCTGGACAGATACGCAGTATTTT. Translated, it gives CASSFTEGWTDTQYF.

This chain uses TRBV6-5 with TRBJ1-4; 8 bases are shared with TRBD1. This CDR3 comprises 16 residues. With 4 bases clipped from V and 5 bases from J, the junction kept 9 bases outside the gene matches. CDR1 is MNHEY and CDR2 is SVGAGI in the germline V gene. CDR3 sequence: CASSSGTGFGNEKLFF. CDR3 in DNA: TGTGCCAGCAGTTCCGGGACAGGCTTTGGGAATGAAAAACTGTTTTTT.

V and J are TRBV7-9 and TRBJ2-7, with D tentatively TRBD1 (5 bases). Germline assignment: CDR1 SEHNR and CDR2 FQNEAQ (reference sequence). V lost 5 bases to trimming and J lost 1 base, with 15 bases between them. The CDR3 length is 15 residues. The CDR3 loop reads CASSPMGPFSYEQYF. CDR3 coding DNA: TGTGCCAGCAGCCCGATGGGGCCTTTTTCCTACGAGCAGTACTTC.

The gene calls are TRBV9 and TRBJ2-1; 7 positions agree with TRBD1. The V gene's germline CDR1 is SGDLS and CDR2 YYNGEE. The CDR3 runs 14 residues. Trimming cost V 3 bases and J 2 bases; bases outside gene matches: 2. This chain's CDR3 is CASSGGQPYNEQFF. The CDR3 DNA is TGTGCCAGCAGCGGGGGACAGCCCTACAATGAGCAGTTCTTC.

The chain couples TRBV5-4 to TRBJ1-4, with 9 bases matching TRBD1. V shed 4 bases and J 2 bases; nucleotides not matched to a gene: 9. Germline CDR1 is SGHNT and CDR2 is YYREEE (reference sequence). The CDR3 consists of 17 residues. CDR3 sequence reads: CASSRGQGIPTNEKLFF. The DNA for the CDR3 is TGTGCCAGCAGCAGGGGACAGGGAATTCCGACTAATGAAAAACTGTTTTTT.

This clone has just a few counts. The V and J genes are TRBV9 and TRBJ2-7; 9 bases are a match to TRBD2. CDR3 size: 18 residues. V trimming: 2 bases; J trimming: 3 bases; junction bases outside the gene matches: 15. Germline CDR1 reads SGDLS; CDR2 reads YYNGEE. The CDR3: CASSVSGTSPTYYYEQYF. The CDR3 bases are TGTGCCAGCAGCGTCTCCGGGACTAGCCCCACCTACTACTACGAGCAGTACTTC.

This clone ranks as medium-sized. This rearrangement joins TRBV5-1 to TRBJ1-6; D perhaps matches TRBD1 (5 bases). This CDR3 has 18 residues. V was cut by 4 bases and J by 3 bases, with 20 bases left in between. Germline-derived CDR1 and CDR2 are SGHRS and YFSETQ. The DNA of the CDR3 is TGCGCCAGCAGCCCCCGGCGGGACGATGGCTTCTATAATTCACCCCTCCACTTT. Translated: CASSPRRDDGFYNSPLHF.

The J gene is TRBJ1-1, the V gene TRBV7-9, with D unclear. Germline V CDR1 and CDR2: SEHNR, FQNEAQ (reference sequence). This CDR3 comprises 12 residues. Trimming shortened V by 5 bases and J by 1 base, and 5 bases separated the two germline ends. This CDR3 reads CASSRPNTEAFF. The CDR3 DNA reads as TGTGCCAGCAGCCGTCCGAACACTGAAGCTTTCTTT. The complete variable domain, with remaining parts taken from reference TRBV7-9 and TRBJ1-1, reads DTGVSQNPRHKITKRGQNVTFRCDPISEHNRLYWYRQTLGQGPEFLTYFQNEAQLEKSRLLSDRFSAERPKGSFSTLEIQRTEQGDSAMYLCASSRPNTEAFFGQGTRLTVV.

About this clone: A junction boundary mismatches the germline segment, possibly from a read error. The CDR3 loop reads CASRPGTGPTEYF. In DNA, the CDR3 is TGTGCCAGCAGGCCCGGGACAGGTCCTACGGAGTATTTT. The chain has TRBV2 and TRBJ2-3; 8 bases are shared with TRBD1. CDR3 length: 13 residues. CDR1 and CDR2 from the germline V gene are SNHLY and FYNNEI.

The V and J genes are TRBV30 and TRBJ1-1, with TRBD1 identical over 7 bases. V lost 4 bases, J lost 4 bases, and 12 bases stayed unmatched. This CDR3 is 15 amino acids long. The germline CDR1 and CDR2 sequences are GTSNPN and SVGIG (reference sequence). CDR3 DNA sequence: TGTGCCTGGAAGTTGCCCGACAGGGAGAGCACTGAAGCTTTCTTT. Protein sequence: CAWKLPDRESTEAFF.

The rearrangement uses TRBV9 and TRBJ2-1; 7 bases map to TRBD2. The V gene end was trimmed by 4 bases and the J gene end by 9 bases; junction bases not matched to a gene: 10. There are 14 residues in the CDR3. CDR1 SGDLS and CDR2 YYNGEE come from the germline V gene. In DNA form, the CDR3 reads TGTGCCAGCAGCTTAGGACTAGGCTTTAGTGAGCAGTTCTTC. The encoded protein is CASSLGLGFSEQFF.